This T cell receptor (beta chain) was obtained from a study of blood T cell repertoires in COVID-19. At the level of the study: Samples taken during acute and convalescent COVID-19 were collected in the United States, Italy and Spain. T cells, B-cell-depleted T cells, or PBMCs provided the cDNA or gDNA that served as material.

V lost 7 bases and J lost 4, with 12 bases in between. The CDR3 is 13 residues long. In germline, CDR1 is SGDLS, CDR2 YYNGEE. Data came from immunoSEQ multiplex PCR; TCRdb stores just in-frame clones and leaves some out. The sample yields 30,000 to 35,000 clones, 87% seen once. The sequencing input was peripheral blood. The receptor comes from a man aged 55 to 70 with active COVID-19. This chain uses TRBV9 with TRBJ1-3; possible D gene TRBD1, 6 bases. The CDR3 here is CASGDKSGNTIYF. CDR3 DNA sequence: TGTGCCAGCGGGGACAAATCGGGAAACACCATATATTTT.